A single sample is the source of the 11 T cell receptor beta chains below, sequenced in a study of T cells after yellow fever vaccination. TCRdb reprocessed the 5' RACE reads via MiXCR and lists one record per CDR3 protein. Among fewer than 500,000 distinct CDR3 sequences, 18% were seen once, and the ten largest hold 15% to 20%. The sample consisted of PBMCs, taken before the yellow fever booster vaccination. These receptors came from a man in his late teens or twenties who received the YFV17D yellow fever vaccine.

This clonotype was found many times. This chain joins TRBV6-5 and TRBJ1-6; the D is unclear. Deletions cut 8 bases from V and 4 bases from J, with 6 bases between. This CDR3 spans 12 amino acids. The germline V gene encodes CDR1 MNHEY and CDR2 SVGAGI. The CDR3 DNA sequence: TGTGCCAGCCGCAGTTATAATTCACCCCTCCACTTT. This codes for CASRSYNSPLHF.

The chain uses TRBV5-6 and TRBJ1-4; D gene ambiguous. Germline-derived CDR1 and CDR2 are SGHDT and YYEEEE. The CDR3 is 13 amino acids. V was trimmed by 1 base and J by 8 bases, leaving 9 bases between them. Here the CDR3 reads CASSLSGREKLFF. DNA of the CDR3: TGTGCCAGCAGCTTGTCCGGGCGGGAAAAACTGTTTTTT.

The chain couples TRBV29-1 to TRBJ2-6; no clear D. V gave up 6 bases and J gave up 0 bases, with 12 bases separating them. There are 15 residues in the CDR3. Germline loops: CDR1 SQVTM, CDR2 ANQGSEA. The CDR3 region has the DNA TGCAGCGTCCGACACCCAAGCTCTGGGGCCAACGTCCTGACTTTC. It translates to CSVRHPSSGANVLTF.

This clonotype was seen at least ten times. The V and J genes are TRBV5-1 and TRBJ1-1; no definite D call. In germline, CDR1 is SGHRS, CDR2 YFSETQ. This CDR3 is built from 12 residues. V shed 1 base and J shed 4 bases, with 5 bases lying between them. The CDR3 DNA reads TGCGCCAGCAGCTTGAGTCGCACTGAAGCTTTCTTT. Protein: CASSLSRTEAFF.

The sample holds a few counts of this clonotype. The chain has TRBV25-1 and TRBJ2-1, with TRBD1 identical over 11 bases. The germline gives CDR1 MGHDK, CDR2 SYGVNS. V lost 6 bases and J lost 6; bases outside the gene matches: 4. There are 14 residues in the CDR3. The chain's CDR3 is CASRPGTGGNEQFF. The CDR3 DNA reads as TGTGCCAGCAGGCCCGGGACAGGGGGCAATGAGCAGTTCTTC.

This clonotype was seen ten or more times. The chain has TRBV20-1 and TRBJ2-2, with D perhaps TRBD2 (6 bases). The V and J ends lost 3 bases and 3 bases respectively, with 20 bases between them. Germline CDR1 and CDR2: DFQATT and SNEGSKA (reference sequence). The CDR3 contains 17 residues. The CDR3 region is CSARNPGTGSYTGELFF. CDR3 bases: TGCAGTGCTAGGAACCCCGGGACTGGGAGCTACACCGGGGAGCTGTTTTTT.

In this sample, this clonotype turned up many times. CDR3 sequence (DNA): TGTGCCAGCAGCTTGGAATGGGGAAACACCATATATTTT. Its translation is CASSLEWGNTIYF. V gene TRBV5-5 combines with J gene TRBJ1-3; D gene uncertain. Per the germline V gene, CDR1 is SGHKS and CDR2 is YYEKEE (reference sequence). The germline V and J ends were trimmed by 0 bases and 4 bases, with 5 bases remaining between them. The CDR3 has 13 residues.

The V and J genes are TRBV12-3 or TRBV12-4 and TRBJ1-1; tentatively, D is TRBD1 (5 bases). The CDR3 contains 15 residues. Trimming cost V 1 base and J 8 bases, with 17 bases left between them. The CDR3 sequence: CASSLEPGRGLEAFF. Written as DNA, the CDR3 is TGTGCCAGCAGTTTAGAACCGGGACGAGGATTAGAAGCTTTCTTT.

This clonotype has only a few counts. The rearrangement joins TRBV7-2 to TRBJ2-7; the D gene is possibly TRBD1 (6 bases). Germline CDR1 SGHTA, CDR2 FQGNSA. V lost 5 bases to trimming and J lost 6 bases, with 14 bases between them. The CDR3 length is 13 residues. CDR3 region: CASSTDSSGEQYV. DNA for the CDR3: TGTGCCAGCAGCACGGACAGTTCGGGCGAGCAGTACGTC.

The table lists this clonotype with a few counts. The chain links TRBV20-1 to TRBJ2-1; 8 nucleotides agree with TRBD2. Per the germline V gene, CDR1 is DFQATT and CDR2 is SNEGSKA (reference sequence). V lost 5 bases, J lost 5 bases, and 8 bases stayed unmatched. The CDR3 spans 14 residues. CDR3 region: CSAGRRGVHNEQFF. DNA of the CDR3: TGCAGTGCTGGCCGGCGGGGGGTCCACAATGAGCAGTTCTTC.

This clonotype was observed a handful of times. The chain joins TRBV7-2 to TRBJ1-1; D uncertain. Germline loops: CDR1 SGHTA, CDR2 FQGNSA. The CDR3 sequence is 12 residues long. Trimming removed 3 bases from V and 5 bases from J, with 7 bases in between. CDR3 sequence (DNA): TGTGCCAGCAGCTTCCTCGGGACTGAAGCTTTCTTT. Translated, it gives CASSFLGTEAFF.